The rows below give T cell receptor beta chains drawn from one sample of a study of patients and donors after allogeneic stem cell transplantation. One entry per CDR3 protein results from TCRdb running MiXCR on the RT-PCR reads. The sample records roughly 960,000 distinct CDR3 sequences, about a sixth being singletons. Sample: blood, either unsorted or a sorted T cell fraction (not recorded which). These TCRs come from a human donor who was either an allogeneic HSCT recipient or a stem cell or donor lymphocyte infusion donor (not recorded which). It is not recorded whose cells these are; they may come from a transplant donor. Each CDR3 is given with its conserved first and last residue. D genes are given only for firm matches. Not all rows give a size; the values are once, few, many and, for expanded clones, a class.

clone_size d_call j_call v_call cdr3_aa cdr3_nt
few . TRBJ2-1 TRBV9 CASSVGLRDNEQFF TGTGCCAGCAGCGTGGGACTTAGGGATAATGAGCAGTTCTTC
. . TRBJ2-1 TRBV5-1 CASSSLVGVNEQFF TGCGCCAGCAGCAGCTTGGTGGGGGTGAATGAGCAGTTCTTC
many TRBD1 TRBJ1-1 TRBV12-3/TRBV12-4 CASSRPRGQGGNTEAFF TGTGCCAGCAGCCGACCCCGCGGACAGGGCGGGAACACTGAAGCTTTCTTT
few . TRBJ1-4 TRBV30 CAWNQGYEKLFF TGTGCCTGGAACCAAGGATATGAAAAACTGTTTTTT
few TRBD2 TRBJ2-3 TRBV20-1 CSARGLAGRLGDTQYF TGCAGTGCTCGAGGGCTAGCGGGAAGGTTAGGAGATACGCAGTATTTT
few . TRBJ2-7 TRBV7-6 CASSSASGKGGYEQYF TGTGCCAGCAGCTCAGCTTCAGGGAAAGGAGGCTACGAGCAGTACTTC
few . TRBJ1-2 TRBV20-1 CSAIVSVGYGYTF TGCAGTGCTATTGTCTCCGTCGGCTATGGCTACACCTTC
few TRBD1 TRBJ2-7 TRBV5-1 CASSLALGTGGEQYF TGCGCCAGCAGCTTGGCCTTGGGGACAGGGGGCGAGCAGTACTTC
few . TRBJ1-1 TRBV7-9 CASSQDQGPMNTEAFF TGTGCCAGCAGCCAAGATCAGGGGCCCATGAACACTGAAGCTTTCTTT
many . TRBJ1-1 TRBV7-9 CASSLIQESTEAFF TGTGCCAGCAGCTTAATCCAGGAGAGTACTGAAGCTTTCTTT
many . TRBJ1-5 TRBV7-2 CASSLDQGNQPQHF TGTGCCAGCAGCTTAGATCAGGGCAATCAGCCCCAGCATTTT
few TRBD2 TRBJ2-2 TRBV5-1 CASSLSLAGNTGELFF TGCGCCAGCAGCTTGTCCCTAGCGGGGAACACCGGGGAGCTGTTTTTT
. TRBD1 TRBJ1-6 TRBV7-9 CASSQAGGQNSPLHF TGTGCCAGCAGCCAGGCCGGGGGACAGAATTCACCCCTCCACTTT
. . TRBJ2-7 TRBV19 CASVDRQNEQYF TGTGCCAGTGTTGACAGGCAAAACGAGCAGTACTTC
. . TRBJ1-3 TRBV7-9 CASSLQNTGNTIYF TGTGCCAGCAGCTTACAGAACACTGGAAACACCATATATTTT
. TRBD2 TRBJ2-1 TRBV19 CASSASLTSGALREQFF TGTGCCAGTAGTGCATCCCTAACTAGCGGGGCCTTGCGGGAGCAGTTCTTC
few . TRBJ1-2 TRBV12-3/TRBV12-4 CASRPRGHDGYTF TGTGCCAGCAGGCCTAGGGGCCATGATGGCTACACCTTC
few . TRBJ1-1 TRBV6-6 CASSSKGTTEAFF TGTGCCAGCAGTTCCAAAGGGACCACTGAAGCTTTCTTT
. . TRBJ1-5 TRBV6-2/TRBV6-3 CASRAWGQPQHF TGTGCCAGCAGAGCCTGGGGGCAGCCCCAGCATTTT
. . TRBJ2-1 TRBV29-1 CSVEAHNEQFF TGCAGCGTTGAGGCTCACAATGAGCAGTTCTTC
. . TRBJ2-5 TRBV12-3/TRBV12-4 CASSLWVQETQYF TGTGCCAGCAGTTTATGGGTCCAAGAGACCCAGTACTTC
few TRBD1 TRBJ1-2 TRBV7-2 CASSLDATGRVYGYTF TGTGCCAGCAGCTTAGACGCGACAGGGAGGGTCTATGGCTACACCTTC
many . TRBJ2-7 TRBV20-1 CSSSGDNPSNEQYF TGCAGTTCATCGGGGGACAACCCGTCTAATGAGCAGTACTTC
few TRBD2 TRBJ2-7 TRBV7-8 CASSLRPAGNYEQYF TGTGCCAGCAGCCTTCGTCCAGCGGGAAACTACGAGCAGTACTTC
once . TRBJ2-6 TRBV30 CAGGRESGANVLTF TGTGCGGGGGGGCGAGAATCTGGGGCCAACGTCCTGACTTTC
once TRBD1 TRBJ2-2 TRBV2 CASTRPPRGLSTGELFF TGTGCCAGCACGAGACCTCCCAGGGGGCTGAGCACCGGGGAGCTGTTTTTT
. TRBD2 TRBJ2-1 TRBV5-1 CASSPSGSGEQFF TGCGCCAGCAGCCCTAGCGGGAGCGGTGAGCAGTTCTTC
. TRBD1 TRBJ1-1 TRBV12-3/TRBV12-4 CASISGGTEAFF TGTGCCAGCATTTCAGGGGGCACTGAAGCTTTCTTT
few TRBD1 TRBJ2-1 TRBV24-1 CATSENPGQSYNEQFF TGTGCCACCAGTGAAAACCCGGGACAGAGCTACAATGAGCAGTTCTTC
few . TRBJ1-3 TRBV4-1 CASSATDAGGNTIYF TGCGCCAGCAGCGCGACTGATGCGGGTGGAAACACCATATATTTT
few . TRBJ1-1 TRBV12-3/TRBV12-4 CASSTNKNTEAFF TGTGCCAGCAGTACGAACAAGAACACTGAAGCTTTCTTT
few TRBD2 TRBJ2-1 TRBV6-2/TRBV6-3 CASSSLAGGEQFF TGTGCCAGCAGTAGTCTAGCGGGGGGGGAGCAGTTCTTC